This T cell receptor (beta chain) emerged from a study of PD-1 blockade in classical Hodgkin lymphoma. Study findings and constraints: Lower baseline TCR diversity marked trial partial responders and progressors. Later analyses included only patients treated at least 1 year post-ASCT. CD4+ TCR diversity rose significantly by C4D1, and CD8+ TCR diversity did not.

With regard to this clone: Its antigen remains unknown.

Data came from immunoSEQ multiplex PCR; TCRdb stores just in-frame clones and leaves some out. Here the sample spans tens of thousands of clones, about nine tenths being singletons. The V and J ends lost 1 base and 1 base respectively, with 5 bases between them. Per the germline V gene, CDR1 is LNHNV and CDR2 is YYDKDF (reference sequence). This CDR3 contains 14 residues. Relapse was seen in all patients after autologous stem cell transplantation, and brentuximab vedotin exposure was variable. Patients had relapsed/refractory classical Hodgkin lymphoma with complete response, partial response or progressive disease as best response.

The specimen was peripheral blood mononuclear cells (PBMCs), collected at baseline. The J gene is TRBJ1-5, the V gene TRBV15, with a possible D match to TRBD1 (5 bases). The source of this sequence is a human donor with classical Hodgkin lymphoma. CDR3 loop: CATSRGDSNQPQHF. CDR3 nucleotide sequence: TGTGCCACCAGCAGAGGGGACAGCAATCAGCCCCAGCATTTT. Variable domain in full (rest from reference TRBV15 and TRBJ1-5): DAMVIQNPRYQVTQFGKPVTLSCSQTLNHNVMYWYQQKSSQAPKLLFHYYDKDFNNEADTPDNFQSRRPNTSFCFLDIRSPGLGDTAMYLCATSRGDSNQPQHFGDGTRLSIL.